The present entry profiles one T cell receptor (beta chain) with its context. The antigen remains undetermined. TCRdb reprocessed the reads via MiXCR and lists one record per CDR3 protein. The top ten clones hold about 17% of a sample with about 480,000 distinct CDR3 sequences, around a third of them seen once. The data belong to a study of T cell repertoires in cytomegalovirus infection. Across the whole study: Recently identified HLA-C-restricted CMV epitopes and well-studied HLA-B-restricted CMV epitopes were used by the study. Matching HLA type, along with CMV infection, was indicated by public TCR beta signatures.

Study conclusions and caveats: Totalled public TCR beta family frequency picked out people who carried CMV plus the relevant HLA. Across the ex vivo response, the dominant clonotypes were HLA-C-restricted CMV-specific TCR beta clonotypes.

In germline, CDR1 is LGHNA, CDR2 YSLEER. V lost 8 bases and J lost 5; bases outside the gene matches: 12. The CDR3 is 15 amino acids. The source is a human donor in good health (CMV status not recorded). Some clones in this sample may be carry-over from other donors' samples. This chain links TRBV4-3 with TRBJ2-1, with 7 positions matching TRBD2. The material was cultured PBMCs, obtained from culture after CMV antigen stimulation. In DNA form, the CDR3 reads TGCGCCAGCGGGTATACTAGCGCAACACACAATGAGCAGTTCTTC. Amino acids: CASGYTSATHNEQFF.